This T cell receptor (beta chain) was observed in a study of beta chain features in type 1 diabetes. Whole-study findings and limits: Individuals with type 1 diabetes displayed fewer insertions and more deletions at VDJ junctions. The naive, central memory and Treg TCRB repertoires showed an apparent similarity that was greater among patients than among healthy donors.

Purity exceeded 98% in all sorted populations. The entirety of the isolated RNA underwent reverse transcription, so expressed TCRB transcripts were sequenced. Profiling relied on immunoSEQ multiplex PCR, and the TCRdb table lists in-frame clones only, not all of them. The data hold 300,000 to 400,000 clones, with approximately 10% observed a single time. Points on this clone: Its target is unknown.

The ends lost 6 bases at V and 0 bases at J; junction bases unmatched: 7. The CDR3 consists of 15 residues. CDR1 is MDHEN, CDR2 SYDVKM, per germline. V gene TRBV28 combines with J gene TRBJ1-1; TRBD1 aligns across 7 bases. The source of this sequence is a woman aged 30 to 39 in good health. The sample consisted of naive CD4+ T cells from blood. The CDR3 sequence: CASSPTQGMNTEAFF. CDR3 sequence (DNA): TGTGCCAGCAGCCCTACACAGGGGATGAACACTGAAGCTTTCTTT.